This is a list of T cell receptor beta chains from one sample in a study of control samples from healthy donors and cancer patients. Using immunoSEQ multiplex PCR, the repertoire was profiled, and TCRdb retains in-frame clones only, with some absent. The table has more than 100,000 clones, approximately 90% seen once; the top ten hold roughly 8.8%. Sample: blood. These receptors all come from a man aged 18 to 30 in good health. The CDR3 runs from the conserved cysteine through the conserved F or W.

>TRBJ2-7|TRBV5-1
CASSPGVWVGTGGYEQYF
>TRBJ1-1|TRBV7-9
CASSGNKQGRAEAFF
>TRBJ2-1|TRBV7-9
CASSLMGEDEQFF
>TRBJ2-2|TRBV7-9
CASSLGYGELFF
>TRBJ1-2|TRBV5-1
CASSSGMDYGYTF
>TRBJ2-3|TRBV4-1
CASSHAPRRPTDTQYF
>TRBJ2-2|TRBV27
CASSFRLAGGSNTGELFF
>TRBJ2-1|TRBV5-1
CASSGGTGAGNEQFF
>TRBJ1-2|TRBV19
CASRAGVGANYGYTF
>TRBJ1-1|TRBV7-3
CASSSGTGAFF
>TRBJ2-3|TRBV3-1/TRBV3-2
CASSQSDTQYF
>TRBJ1-1|TRBV10-3
CAISESPTGNTEAFF
>TRBJ1-2|TRBV7-8
CASSFWDRTGGYTF
>TRBJ1-1|TRBV6-5
CASSYAGGTEAFF
>TRBJ1-5|TRBV29-1
CSAGTDSNQPQHF
>TRBJ2-7|TRBV6-4
CASSDRDRDEQYF
>TRBJ1-1|TRBV7-9
CASSHGQGGTEAFF
>TRBJ1-2|TRBV27
CASSLSAGGYYGYTF
>TRBJ1-2|TRBV14
CASSQASGEGYTF
>TRBJ1-2|TRBV6-1
CASSGELGAREVYGYTF
>TRBJ1-4|TRBV27
CASSSGRDNEKLFF
>TRBJ1-5|TRBV30
CAWSVDENQPQHF
>TRBJ1-4|TRBV13
CASSSGTGEGEKLFF
>TRBJ1-5|TRBV7-9
CASSLGGQPQHF
>TRBJ2-6|TRBV21-1
CASSSLSSGANVLTF
>TRBJ1-2|TRBV6-5
CASNNRGYGYTF
>TRBJ2-7|TRBV5-6
CASSRTSGVEQYF
>TRBJ2-4|TRBV12-2
CASRSGDREAKNIQYF
>TRBJ1-5|TRBV5-1
CASSLVGGSHQPQHF
>TRBJ1-2|TRBV10-2
CASSESPGGAYGYTF
>TRBJ1-1|TRBV7-3
CASRFTQNTEAFF
>TRBJ2-7|TRBV30
CAWSSDRYEQYF
>TRBJ1-1|TRBV5-1
CASSLLAGAMNTEAFF
>TRBJ1-4|TRBV10-3
CAISDTGQEEKLFF
>TRBJ1-1|TRBV3-1/TRBV3-2
CASSTRQDGGTEAFF
>TRBJ2-1|TRBV19
CASSSGLVGEQFF
>TRBJ1-2|TRBV5-1
CASRPTDDPYGYTF
>TRBJ1-1|TRBV2
CASRPRTGGRTEAFF
>TRBJ1-3|TRBV7-9
CASSLFLGNTIYF
>TRBJ2-7|TRBV20-1
CSASIRTGGFEQYF
>TRBJ2-1|TRBV5-4
CASSLVGQINEQFF
>TRBJ2-7|TRBV18
CASSPYTSYEQYF
>TRBJ2-7|TRBV6-2/TRBV6-3
CASSRYTGTGDSPYEQYF
>TRBJ2-7|TRBV7-9
CASSLNERPSYEQYF
>TRBJ2-6|TRBV5-1
CASRRDRVSGANVLTF
>TRBJ2-1|TRBV29-1
CSVDLRGPRNEQFF
>TRBJ2-1|TRBV6-1
CASSEGAGGISNEQFF
>TRBJ1-3|TRBV4-2
CASSQDLPTGNTIYF
>TRBJ2-2|TRBV12-1
CASRPGLVNTGELFF
>TRBJ1-1|TRBV12-5
CASGLVTGRVGTEAFF
>TRBJ2-5|TRBV5-5
CASGFRGTGQETQYF
>TRBJ2-5|TRBV3-1/TRBV3-2
CASSQVRGQETQYF
>TRBJ2-7|TRBV10-2
CASSNPTILGYEQYF
>TRBJ1-1|TRBV4-1
CASSQEGQRTEAFF
>TRBJ2-7|TRBV7-9
CASSSKVGTDHYEQYF
>TRBJ1-1|TRBV6-1
CASSEQATNTEAFF
>TRBJ2-7|TRBV6-6
CASVGQGNYEQYF
>TRBJ2-4|TRBV30
CAWRDRGDIQYF